This TCR beta chain was recovered during a study of early T cells in non-severe SARS-CoV-2 infection. Study overall: From unsorted whole blood, bulk RNA was sequenced, and the chains remained unpaired. Study-level results: The matching step, a VDJdb search, favored anti-spike CD8 responses and missed private and CD4 specificities.

Unique molecular identifiers were added to individual cDNA molecules. TCRdb reprocessed the 5' RACE reads with MiXCR, giving one entry per CDR3 protein. The sample has around 72,000 distinct CDR3 sequences, 10% seen once. This clonotype was recorded at least ten times. Antigen specificity is unknown. The receptor was derived from an adult who was a healthcare worker with PCR-confirmed SARS-CoV-2 infection or an uninfected control (not recorded which). Sample: whole blood, taken at baseline.

CDR3 sequence (DNA): TGTGCCAGCAGCTGGGGTGCGAGCGGGGGACAATCCTACGAGCAGTACTTC. This translates into CASSWGASGGQSYEQYF. The rearrangement joins TRBV7-2 to TRBJ2-7; 8 bases map to TRBD2. The V gene's germline CDR1 is SGHTA and CDR2 FQGNSA. The CDR3 consists of 17 residues. V shed 4 bases, J shed 1 base, and the junction held 12 bases outside the gene matches. Using reference TRBV7-2 and TRBJ2-7 for the parts outside the CDR3, the full variable domain is GAGVSQSPSNKVTEKGKDVELRCDPISGHTALYWYRQSLGQGLEFLIYFQGNSAPDKSGLPSDRFSAERTGGSVSTLTIQRTQQEDSAVYLCASSWGASGGQSYEQYFGPGTRLTVT.